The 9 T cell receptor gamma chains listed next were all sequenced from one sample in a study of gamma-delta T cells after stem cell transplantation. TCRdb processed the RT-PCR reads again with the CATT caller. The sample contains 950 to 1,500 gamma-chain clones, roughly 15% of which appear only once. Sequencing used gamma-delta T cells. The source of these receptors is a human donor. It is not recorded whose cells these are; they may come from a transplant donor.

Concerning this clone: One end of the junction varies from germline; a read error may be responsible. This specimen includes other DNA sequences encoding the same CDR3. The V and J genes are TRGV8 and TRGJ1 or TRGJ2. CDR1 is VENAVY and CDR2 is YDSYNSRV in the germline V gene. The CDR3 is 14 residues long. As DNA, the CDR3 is TGTGCCACCTGGCTCCCCTTAGGGGCTTATAAGAAACTCTTC. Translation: CATWLPLGAYKKLF.

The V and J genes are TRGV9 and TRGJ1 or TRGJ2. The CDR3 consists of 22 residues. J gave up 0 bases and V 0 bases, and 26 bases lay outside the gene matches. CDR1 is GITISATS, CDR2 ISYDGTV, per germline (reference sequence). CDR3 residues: CALWEVHNYYLSHPANYYKKLF. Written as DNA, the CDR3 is TGTGCCTTGTGGGAGGTGCATAACTACTATCTTTCCCACCCGGCGAATTATTATAAGAAACTCTTT.

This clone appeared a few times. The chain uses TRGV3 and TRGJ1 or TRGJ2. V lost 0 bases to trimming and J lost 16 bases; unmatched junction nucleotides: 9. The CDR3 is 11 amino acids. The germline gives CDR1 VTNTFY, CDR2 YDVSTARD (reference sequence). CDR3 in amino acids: CATWDRRCCLF. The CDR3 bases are TGTGCCACCTGGGACAGGCGGTGTTGTCTCTTT.

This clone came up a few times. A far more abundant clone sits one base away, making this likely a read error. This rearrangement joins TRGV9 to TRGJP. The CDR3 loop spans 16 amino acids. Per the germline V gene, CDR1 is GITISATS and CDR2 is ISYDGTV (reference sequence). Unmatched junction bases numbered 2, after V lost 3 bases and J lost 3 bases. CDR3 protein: CALWEMQELGKKIKVF. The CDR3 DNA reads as TGTGCCTTGTGGGAGATGCAAGAGTTGGGCAAAAAAATCAAGGTATTT.

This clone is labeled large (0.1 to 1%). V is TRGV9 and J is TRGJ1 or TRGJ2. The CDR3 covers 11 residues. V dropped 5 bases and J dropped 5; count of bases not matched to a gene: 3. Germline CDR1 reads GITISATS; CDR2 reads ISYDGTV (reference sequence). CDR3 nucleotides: TGTGCCTTGTGGGGCCATTATAAGAAACTCTTT. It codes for CALWGHYKKLF.

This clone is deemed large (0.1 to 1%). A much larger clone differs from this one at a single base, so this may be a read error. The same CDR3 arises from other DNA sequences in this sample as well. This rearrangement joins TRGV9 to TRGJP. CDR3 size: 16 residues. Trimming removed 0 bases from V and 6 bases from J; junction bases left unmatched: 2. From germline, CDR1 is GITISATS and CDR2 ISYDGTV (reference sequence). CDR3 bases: TGTGCCTTGTGGGAGGTGCGAGAGTTGGGCAAAAAAATCAAGGTATTT. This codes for CALWEVRELGKKIKVF.

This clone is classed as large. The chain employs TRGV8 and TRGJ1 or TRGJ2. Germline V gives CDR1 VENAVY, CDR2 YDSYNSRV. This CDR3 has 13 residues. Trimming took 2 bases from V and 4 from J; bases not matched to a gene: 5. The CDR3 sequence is CATWDTTYYKKLF. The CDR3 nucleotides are TGTGCCACCTGGGATACCACCTATTATAAGAAACTCTTT.

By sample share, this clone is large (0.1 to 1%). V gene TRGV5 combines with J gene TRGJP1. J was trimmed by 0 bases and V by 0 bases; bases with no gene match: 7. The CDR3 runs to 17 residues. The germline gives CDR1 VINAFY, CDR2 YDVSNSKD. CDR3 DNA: TGTGCCACCTGGGACAGGCGGCCATATACCACTGGTTGGTTCAAGATATTT. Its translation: CATWDRRPYTTGWFKIF.

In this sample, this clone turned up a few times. The CDR3 DNA reads TGTGCCACCTGGGATCCCCGCGGGTTGGGCAAAAAAATCAAGGTATTT. Protein product: CATWDPRGLGKKIKVF. The chain uses TRGV8 and TRGJP. CDR3 size: 16 residues. CDR1 VENAVY and CDR2 YDSYNSRV come from the germline V gene. V shed 3 bases, J shed 9 bases, and the junction held 8 bases outside the gene matches.